This T cell receptor (beta chain) derives from a study of shared clonotypes between healthy human individuals. Trimming removed 5 bases from V and 0 bases from J, with 14 bases in between. The CDR3 loop spans 17 amino acids. The germline V gene encodes CDR1 MDHEN and CDR2 SYDVKM. Each subset's genomic DNA was shared equally among a number of immunoSEQ plates. The authors sequenced unsorted PBMC DNA on ten immunoSEQ deep assay plates. Method: immunoSEQ multiplex PCR; TCRdb's copy keeps in-frame clones and lacks some. The sample carries about 520,000 clones, about 85% recorded once. The sample consisted of PBMCs. V and J are TRBV28 and TRBJ2-6; perhaps D is TRBD1 or TRBD2 (5 bases each). The TCR sequence derives from a woman between 40 and 50 years old in good health. Some clones in this sample may be carry-over from other donors' samples. CDR3 in amino acids: CASSRGDGPSGANVLTF. The CDR3 coding sequence is TGTGCCAGCAGTAGAGGGGACGGCCCCTCTGGGGCCAACGTCCTGACTTTC.